The T cell receptor (beta chain) described here comes from a study of molecular identifiers for immune sequencing clone quantification. Previously published methods and listed TCR primers were used for the bulk TCR libraries. MiXCR, run by TCRdb on the PCR reads, gives a single entry per CDR3 protein. The sample contains more than 250,000 distinct CDR3 sequences, 20% to 25% of which appear only once. V shed 3 bases and J shed 4 bases, with 14 bases lying between them. The CDR3 loop spans 14 amino acids. Germline lookup yields CDR1 SGDLS and CDR2 YYNGEE. Note on this clonotype: A read error is likely, as this CDR3 ends without the conserved phenylalanine or tryptophan.

What was sequenced was naive CD8+ T cells from blood, with Jurkat cell RNA spiked in. The subset is: FACS-sorted CD8+CD4-CCR7+CD45RA+ naive T cells. V and J are TRBV9 and TRBJ2-7; no clear D. The origin of this receptor is a human donor in good health. Some libraries in this study had Jurkat cell RNA spiked in. The CDR3 sequence is CASSAGDHRYEQYL. Written as DNA, the CDR3 is TGTGCCAGCAGCGCCGGTGACCATCGGTACGAGCAGTACCTC.